The subject of this entry is one TCR beta chain. The data were obtained in a study of long-term antiretroviral therapy in people with HIV. Ahead of DNA extraction, samples held roughly 0.85-11 million cryopreserved PBMC each. The authors ran the immunoSEQ assay, v3.0, at survey level. Sequencing targeted 40,000-50,000 T-cell genomes per sample. The data were produced by immunoSEQ multiplex PCR, yet TCRdb's version contains in-frame clones alone and is incomplete. The table lists roughly 19,000 clones, roughly 80% of them singletons, with roughly a sixth in the top ten. This specimen consisted of unsorted PBMCs, obtained 0.6 years after starting antiretroviral therapy. This TCR was sampled from a woman aged 18-29 years with HIV.

The CDR3 nucleotides read TGTGCCAGCAGCGTAGGGGACAGCCCTAATGAAAAACTGTTTTTT. Its protein is CASSVGDSPNEKLFF. The chain employs TRBV9 and TRBJ1-4; 7 nucleotides line up with TRBD1. After removal of 0 bases from V and 3 bases from J, the junction contained 2 bases not matched to a gene. The CDR3 runs 15 residues. Germline V gives CDR1 SGDLS, CDR2 YYNGEE.